Below are 7 T cell receptor beta chains sequenced from a single sample in a study of control samples from healthy donors and cancer patients. Only in-frame clones appear in the TCRdb table, and some are missing; sequencing was by immunoSEQ multiplex PCR. This table holds 150,000 to 200,000 clones, roughly 94% found once. The sequencing sample was made of blood. Source of these receptors: a woman aged 18-35 years in good health.

The chain links TRBV15 to TRBJ1-4; tentatively, D is TRBD1 (6 bases). Trimming removed 9 bases at V and 4 bases at J, with 15 bases between. This CDR3 has 14 residues. The germline gives CDR1 LNHNV, CDR2 YYDKDF (reference sequence). CDR3 sequence reads: CATAWQGLNEKLFF. CDR3 sequence (DNA): TGTGCCACTGCTTGGCAGGGGCTTAATGAAAAACTGTTTTTT.

The chain has TRBV28 and TRBJ1-1; tentative D call: TRBD1 (6 bases). The CDR3 consists of 14 residues. Trimming took 6 bases from V and 4 from J, leaving 15 bases between them. Looked up from germline, CDR1 is MDHEN and CDR2 is SYDVKM. CDR3 sequence: CASRRNRETTEAFF. The CDR3 DNA follows: TGTGCCAGCAGGCGAAACAGGGAGACCACTGAAGCTTTCTTT.

This chain links TRBV7-2 with TRBJ2-3; D gene ambiguous. Trimming cost V 0 bases and J 2 bases, with 6 bases left between them. The CDR3 consists of 14 residues. CDR1 is SGHTA, CDR2 FQGNSA, per germline. In DNA, the CDR3 is TGTGCCAGCAGCTTAGCCCCCGACACAGATACGCAGTATTTT. Translated: CASSLAPDTDTQYF.

This chain connects TRBV28 to TRBJ1-2; possibly TRBD1 for D (6 bases). The CDR3 covers 12 residues. V lost 8 bases, J lost 8 bases, and 15 bases lay in between. Germline CDR1 reads MDHEN; CDR2 reads SYDVKM. The CDR3 region has the DNA TGTGCCAGCCCCCCGGGGGCGAAGGGCTACACCTTC. Translation: CASPPGAKGYTF.

The genes are TRBV6-1 and TRBJ2-7; tentatively, D is TRBD1 (6 bases). Germline V gene data show CDR1 as MNHNS and CDR2 as SASEGT. Trimming took 3 bases from V and 2 from J, leaving 17 bases between them. The CDR3 has 16 residues. CDR3 region: CASSDQRQVFPYEQYF. CDR3 nucleotides: TGTGCCAGCAGTGACCAAAGACAGGTCTTTCCCTACGAGCAGTACTTC.

The chain recombines TRBV4-3 with TRBJ2-1, with 8 bases matching TRBD1. The V gene's germline CDR1 is LGHNA and CDR2 YSLEER. The CDR3 runs 15 residues. V shed 4 bases, J shed 1 base, and the junction held 3 bases outside the gene matches. This CDR3 reads CASSRDRGSYNEQFF. Here the CDR3 DNA reads TGCGCCAGCAGCCGCGACAGGGGTTCCTACAATGAGCAGTTCTTC.

The J gene is TRBJ2-1, the V gene TRBV2; TRBD1 matches 9 bases. The CDR3 extends over 15 amino acids. Germline trimming cut 2 bases from V and 6 bases from J; bases unmatched to any gene: 5. Germline V gene data show CDR1 as SNHLY and CDR2 as FYNNEI. DNA for the CDR3: TGTGCCAGCAGTGAATGGGGACAGGGTCTCAATGAGCAGTTCTTC. Its translation: CASSEWGQGLNEQFF.